This T cell receptor (beta chain) was recorded in a study of T cells in Graves' hyperthyroidism and ophthalmopathy. In the study overall: Blood from the periphery was taken at initial diagnosis, before any treatment.

Amplified TCR beta CDR3 regions came from RNA transcripts. The HTBI primer set served for first-round RT-PCR of the TCR CDR3. MiXCR, applied by TCRdb to the multiplex PCR reads, yields one record per CDR3 protein. The table records hundreds of thousands of distinct CDR3 sequences, 20% of them present only once. This clonotype was recorded a few times. As yet, its antigen is unknown. There are 15 residues in the CDR3. Trimming pared 6 bases from V and 3 bases from J, leaving 14 bases between. Germline lookup yields CDR1 SNHLY and CDR2 FYNNEI. Overall study findings and caveats: Stable hyperthyroidism and ophthalmopathy were separated using 13 V-J signatures. Ophthalmopathy prediction by the model preceded onset by a median about 6 months.

Approximately 9.3 ml of fresh peripheral blood supplied the PBMCs. What was sequenced was blood. The sequence was obtained from a middle-aged man with Graves' ophthalmopathy. The J gene is TRBJ2-2, the V gene TRBV2; D might be TRBD1 or TRBD2, each matching 5 bases. The CDR3 region is CASSSTGLYTGELFF. DNA for the CDR3: TGTGCCAGCAGCTCAACAGGACTTTACACCGGGGAGCTGTTTTTT.